The 31 T cell receptor beta chains listed next were all sequenced from one sample in a study of OX40 agonist ivuxolimab in advanced cancers. Libraries were prepared by immunoSEQ multiplex PCR; TCRdb keeps only in-frame clonotypes and omits some of them. The sample contains 100,000 or so clones, about nine tenths of which appear only once. Source: CD4+ or CD8+ T cells sorted from blood, taken in a trial of the OX40 agonist ivuxolimab. All receptors derive from an adult with an advanced solid tumor such as melanoma, head and neck, liver or kidney cancer.

This clone came up once. The chain has TRBV11-2 and TRBJ2-7; tentative D call: TRBD2 (6 bases). The CDR3 is 15 residues long. Deletions cut 5 bases from V and 3 bases from J, with 17 bases between. CDR1 and CDR2 from the germline V gene are SGHAT and FQNNGV. This chain's CDR3 is CASSLSGDPLYEQYF. The CDR3 bases are TGTGCCAGCAGCCTTAGCGGAGACCCACTCTACGAGCAGTACTTC.

The gene calls are TRBV5-1 and TRBJ1-1; D ambiguous. The CDR3 is 13 amino acids. Trimming pared 0 bases from V and 4 bases from J, leaving 7 bases between. CDR1 is SGHRS, CDR2 YFSETQ, per germline. CDR3 amino acids: CASSLASRTEAFF. CDR3 bases: TGCGCCAGCAGCTTGGCCTCCCGCACTGAAGCTTTCTTT.

This chain uses TRBV28 with TRBJ2-4; 7 nucleotides line up with TRBD2. Germline V gives CDR1 MDHEN, CDR2 SYDVKM. V was clipped by 6 bases and J by 4 bases; unmatched bases: 18. The CDR3 sequence is 18 residues long. The CDR3 bases are TGTGCCAGCAGCTCACGACTGGGGAGGGCCGGTGGGAAAAACATTCAGTACTTC. This codes for CASSSRLGRAGGKNIQYF.

The rearrangement links TRBV27 to TRBJ2-7; 8 nucleotides agree with TRBD1. This CDR3 comprises 17 residues. V shed 7 bases, J shed 4 bases, and the junction held 18 bases outside the gene matches. Looked up from germline, CDR1 is MNHEY and CDR2 is SMNVEV (reference sequence). The CDR3 region is CASTPGTGAQSEYEQYF. The CDR3 coding sequence is TGTGCCAGCACACCCGGGACAGGCGCCCAGTCGGAATACGAGCAGTACTTC.

This clone was counted once. The CDR3 reads CSVSRDSSGNTIYF. The CDR3 nucleotides are TGCAGCGTTTCCCGCGACAGCTCTGGAAACACCATATATTTT. This chain links TRBV29-1 with TRBJ1-3; the D gene is possibly TRBD1 (5 bases). V lost 5 bases to trimming and J lost 0 bases, with 11 bases between them. CDR3 length: 14 residues. Germline-derived CDR1 and CDR2 are SQVTM and ANQGSEA.

This clone was found once. The J gene is TRBJ2-7, the V gene TRBV7-8, with 7 bases matching TRBD2. V lost 0 bases and J lost 7; bases outside the gene matches: 6. The CDR3 is 14 residues long. CDR1 and CDR2 from the germline V gene are SGHVS and FQNEAQ. CDR3 loop: CASSLAWTRQEQYF. In DNA form, the CDR3 reads TGTGCCAGCAGCTTAGCCTGGACTAGACAGGAGCAGTACTTC.

The chain has TRBV5-5 and TRBJ2-3; no firm D call. Germline-derived CDR1 and CDR2 are SGHKS and YYEKEE (reference sequence). V was pared by 4 bases and J by 2 bases, with 5 bases between. CDR3 length equals 12 residues. The DNA of the CDR3 is TGTGCCAGCAGCGGAACCACAGATACGCAGTATTTT. Amino acid sequence: CASSGTTDTQYF.

In its sample, this clone was seen once. V gene TRBV7-6 combines with J gene TRBJ2-7, with D uncertain. Trimming took 1 base from V and 2 from J, leaving 3 bases between them. Germline V gene lookup returns CDR1 SGHVS and CDR2 FNYEAQ. The CDR3 sequence is 12 residues long. The CDR3 is CASSLGTYEQYF. The CDR3 nucleotides read TGTGCCAGCAGCTTAGGTACCTACGAGCAGTACTTC.

V usage is TRBV5-4 and J usage is TRBJ2-7, with 11 bases identical to TRBD2. This CDR3 region has 15 residues. Germline loops: CDR1 SGHNT, CDR2 YYREEE (reference sequence). After removal of 4 bases from V and 3 bases from J, the junction contained 6 bases not matched to a gene. This chain's CDR3 is CASSGGLAGGYEQYF. The CDR3, as DNA: TGTGCCAGCAGCGGGGGGCTAGCGGGAGGCTACGAGCAGTACTTC.

The rearrangement links TRBV7-3 to TRBJ1-1; tentatively, D is TRBD1 (6 bases). The CDR3 consists of 17 residues. Trimming removed 2 bases from V and 1 base from J, with 17 bases in between. The V gene's germline CDR1 is SGHTA and CDR2 FQGTGA. The DNA for the CDR3 is TGTGCCAGCAGCTTAGCTGGAGGGGGACAACCGAACACTGAAGCTTTCTTT. This gives the protein CASSLAGGGQPNTEAFF.

The V call is TRBV7-2, the J call TRBJ1-5, with D hard to call. V was cut by 1 base and J by 5 bases, with 3 bases left in between. There are 12 residues in the CDR3. Per the germline V gene, CDR1 is SGHTA and CDR2 is FQGNSA. The CDR3 DNA sequence: TGTGCCAGCAGCTTAGGGTATCAGCCCCAGCATTTT. Protein product: CASSLGYQPQHF.

This chain joins TRBV19 and TRBJ2-1, with D possibly TRBD2 on 6 matching bases. Germline V gene sequence: CDR1 LNHDA, CDR2 SQIVND (reference sequence). V was clipped by 8 bases and J by 8 bases, with 22 bases between them. The CDR3 is 15 residues long. DNA for the CDR3: TGTGCCAGTCGCATTAGCGGAACGGGGATTTATGAGCAGTTCTTC. This sequence encodes CASRISGTGIYEQFF.

V gene TRBV30 combines with J gene TRBJ2-5; 8 nucleotides align to TRBD2. V trimming: 4 bases; J trimming: 14 bases; junction bases outside the gene matches: 9. The CDR3 runs to 11 residues. CDR1 and CDR2 (germline): GTSNPN, SVGIG (reference sequence). The CDR3 loop reads CAWNLAGPPYF. The CDR3 nucleotides read TGTGCCTGGAATTTAGCGGGACCCCCCTACTTC.

This chain joins TRBV27 and TRBJ2-1; TRBD1 agrees at 10 bases. This CDR3 has 16 amino acids. The V and J ends lost 5 bases and 4 bases, in that order; junction bases with no gene match: 8. CDR1 and CDR2 from the germline V gene are MNHEY and SMNVEV (reference sequence). For the CDR3, the DNA is TGTGCCAGCAGTCCCGGACAGGGGGGGACTTACAATGAGCAGTTCTTC. This translates into CASSPGQGGTYNEQFF.

This chain uses TRBV7-2 with TRBJ1-5; D is possibly TRBD1 (5 bases). V was trimmed by 5 bases and J by 6 bases, leaving 8 bases between them. The V gene's germline CDR1 is SGHTA and CDR2 FQGNSA. CDR3 length equals 12 residues. CDR3 nucleotides: TGTGCCAGCAGCGGTGACAGTCAGCCCCAGCATTTT. Residues: CASSGDSQPQHF.

This clone appeared a single time. The CDR3 loop reads CASSDSRGTNIDTQYF. The CDR3 region has the DNA TGCGCCAGCAGTGATTCCCGTGGGACAAACATAGATACGCAGTATTTT. The chain recombines TRBV10-1 with TRBJ2-3, with a tentative D call TRBD1 (6 bases). The ends were cut back, 3 bases at V and 5 bases at J, with 18 bases in the middle. Looked up from germline, CDR1 is WNHNN and CDR2 is SYGVQD (reference sequence). The CDR3 contains 16 residues.

The rearrangement uses TRBV23-1 and TRBJ2-1; 8 nucleotides agree with TRBD1. TRBV23-1 is designated an ORF whose function remains uncertain. The V and J ends lost 4 bases and 9 bases, in that order; junction bases with no gene match: 8. The CDR3 loop spans 14 amino acids. The DNA for the CDR3 is TGCGCCAGCAGTCGATCGACAGGGGCAAGTGAGCAGTTCTTC. Its translation is CASSRSTGASEQFF.

The chain joins TRBV2 to TRBJ1-1; D uncertain. Trimming took off 3 bases at V and 12 bases at J, with 14 bases between the two ends. The CDR3 spans 12 residues. From germline, CDR1 is SNHLY and CDR2 FYNNEI. For the CDR3, the DNA is TGTGCCAGCAGTGATGCCTTTAGCCGACCTTTCTTT. Residues: CASSDAFSRPFF.

In the case of this clone: Other DNA sequences in this sample translate to the same CDR3. This chain joins TRBV30 and TRBJ1-5; no clear D. The germline V and J ends were trimmed by 0 bases and 5 bases, with 8 bases remaining between them. Germline lookup yields CDR1 GTSNPN and CDR2 SVGIG (reference sequence). The CDR3 runs to 13 residues. The CDR3 reads CAWSVGGDQPQHF. CDR3 coding DNA: TGTGCCTGGAGTGTTGGCGGGGATCAGCCCCAGCATTTT.

The rearrangement uses TRBV27 and TRBJ2-3; a weak D match, TRBD1 (6 bases). The CDR3 length is 17 residues. Trimming pared 2 bases from V and 2 bases from J, leaving 17 bases between. From germline, CDR1 is MNHEY and CDR2 SMNVEV (reference sequence). The CDR3 DNA reads TGTGCCAGCAGTTTACAGGTCAGGGGAACTCTCACAGATACGCAGTATTTT. Encoded protein: CASSLQVRGTLTDTQYF.

V usage is TRBV12-5 and J usage is TRBJ2-3, with D tentatively TRBD2 (5 bases). Germline V gene sequence: CDR1 LGHNT, CDR2 FRNRAP. V lost 2 bases and J lost 0, with 15 bases in between. This CDR3 is built from 17 residues. The CDR3 nucleotides read TGTGCTAGTGGTTTGCAATTCAGCGGCAGTAGCACAGATACGCAGTATTTT. Its protein is CASGLQFSGSSTDTQYF.

The chain links TRBV6-5 to TRBJ2-7; tentative D call: TRBD1 (6 bases). The V gene lost 6 bases and the J gene lost 2 bases, with 11 bases spanning the gap. Germline V lookup: CDR1 MNHEY, CDR2 SVGAGI. The CDR3 is made up of 13 amino acids. Written as DNA, the CDR3 is TGTGCCAGCAGGCAAGGACAGCCCTACGAGCAGTACTTC. Its translation: CASRQGQPYEQYF.

CDR3 coding DNA: TGTGCCAGCAGTTACTCAGGGGTAGCGGGGTCCTACGAGCAGTACTTC. This sequence encodes CASSYSGVAGSYEQYF. The chain links TRBV6-5 to TRBJ2-7; 8 nucleotides line up with TRBD2. Germline CDR1 is MNHEY and CDR2 is SVGAGI. With V trimmed by 0 bases and J by 1 base, 5 bases remained unmatched. This CDR3 spans 16 amino acids.

The gene calls are TRBV11-2 and TRBJ2-6, with D unclear. The CDR3 length is 14 residues. Germline V gene sequence: CDR1 SGHAT, CDR2 FQNNGV. Trimming removed 2 bases at V and 0 bases at J, with 2 bases between. DNA of the CDR3: TGTGCCAGCAGCTTATCCTCTGGGGCCAACGTCCTGACTTTC. It specifies CASSLSSGANVLTF. The whole variable domain, filled in from reference TRBV11-2 and TRBJ2-6, reads EAGVAQSPRYKIIEKRQSVAFWCNPISGHATLYWYQQILGQGPKLLIQFQNNGVVDDSQLPKDRFSAERLKGVDSTLKIQPAKLEDSAVYLCASSLSSGANVLTFGAGSRLTVL.

This clone was recorded once. The chain uses TRBV28 and TRBJ2-2, with TRBD2 identical over 10 bases. CDR3 size: 17 residues. Germline lookup yields CDR1 MDHEN and CDR2 SYDVKM. The J segment lost 1 base and the V segment lost 3 bases, leaving 5 bases of the junction unmatched. The chain's CDR3 is CASSFLRTSGNTGELFF. The CDR3 DNA reads TGTGCCAGCAGTTTCTTAAGGACTAGCGGGAACACCGGGGAGCTGTTTTTT.

The chain couples TRBV9 to TRBJ2-1, with TRBD2 matching 9 bases. Germline V lookup: CDR1 SGDLS, CDR2 YYNGEE. With 0 bases clipped from V and 5 bases from J, the junction kept 9 bases outside the gene matches. The CDR3 loop spans 17 amino acids. The CDR3 protein is CASSVDLTSGPHNEQFF. The CDR3 coding sequence is TGTGCCAGCAGCGTAGATCTTACTAGCGGGCCCCACAATGAGCAGTTCTTC.

The rearrangement uses TRBV28 and TRBJ1-2, with 7 bases fitting TRBD1. The germline V gene has CDR1 MDHEN and CDR2 SYDVKM. The CDR3 length is 14 residues. Unmatched junction bases numbered 6, after V lost 7 bases and J lost 1 base. The CDR3 nucleotides read TGTGCCAGCACCGGGACAGCTCTTAACTATGGCTACACCTTC. Translation: CASTGTALNYGYTF.

The V call is TRBV10-2, the J call TRBJ2-7; D not certain. The CDR3 runs 13 residues. Deletions cut 6 bases from V and 1 base from J, with 10 bases between. CDR1 is WSHSY and CDR2 is SAAADI in the germline V gene. CDR3 sequence (DNA): TGCGCCAGCAGCCCCACTTCATCCTACGAGCAGTACTTC. Amino acid sequence: CASSPTSSYEQYF.

The rearrangement links TRBV7-6 to TRBJ2-1; TRBD1 agrees at 10 bases. V was clipped by 5 bases and J by 7 bases; unmatched bases: 11. Germline V gives CDR1 SGHVS, CDR2 FNYEAQ. The CDR3 totals 16 residues. The CDR3 protein is CASSPTGTGAGNEQFF. The CDR3 DNA reads as TGTGCCAGCAGCCCTACCGGGACAGGGGCTGGAAATGAGCAGTTCTTC.

The chain joins TRBV5-1 to TRBJ2-1; 7 bases are a match to TRBD2. Germline-derived CDR1 and CDR2 are SGHRS and YFSETQ. V was clipped by 3 bases and J by 8 bases; unmatched bases: 11. The CDR3 is made up of 15 amino acids. The CDR3 nucleotides read TGCGCCAGCAGCTCAGGACTAGGAGGTCTTCATGAGCAGTTCTTC. Translating gives CASSSGLGGLHEQFF.

The chain combines TRBV12-5 with TRBJ2-2; the match to TRBD2 covers 12 bases. V lost 4 bases and J lost 5; bases outside the gene matches: 5. Germline V gene lookup returns CDR1 LGHNT and CDR2 FRNRAP. The CDR3 contains 16 residues. CDR3 residues: CASGSRTSGNTGELFF. CDR3 coding DNA: TGTGCTAGTGGTTCCCGGACTAGCGGGAATACCGGGGAGCTGTTTTTT.